Below, 25 T cell receptor beta chains from the same sample are listed, as sequenced in a study of T cells after posttransplantation cyclophosphamide. This table comes from immunoSEQ multiplex PCR, and its TCRdb copy is limited to in-frame clones, with some not included. The sample yields roughly 70,000 clones, 85% to 95% seen once. Material: PBMCs. These receptors all come from a woman younger than 45 in good health and a related stem cell transplant donor.

J is TRBJ2-2 and V is TRBV7-9; a possible D gene is TRBD1 (6 bases). V was shortened by 3 bases and J by 6 bases, with 14 bases between the two germline ends. Germline assignment: CDR1 SEHNR and CDR2 FQNEAQ (reference sequence). The CDR3 runs 15 residues. The CDR3 loop is CASSFAGTIPGELFF. CDR3 coding DNA: TGTGCCAGCAGCTTTGCCGGGACAATTCCCGGGGAGCTGTTTTTT.

The gene calls are TRBV2 and TRBJ2-3, with D tentatively TRBD2 (5 bases). The CDR3 is made up of 15 amino acids. Germline CDR1 and CDR2: SNHLY and FYNNEI. Between the trimmed V and J ends, which lost 4 bases and 1 base, there was a span of 12 bases. The CDR3 spells CASSARRSGTDTQYF. Written as DNA, the CDR3 is TGTGCCAGCAGTGCCAGGAGGAGCGGCACAGATACGCAGTATTTT.

CDR3 amino acids: CASSPTGGNRPQHF. The CDR3 nucleotides read TGTGCCAGCAGCCCCACAGGAGGCAACCGTCCCCAGCATTTT. The rearrangement links TRBV6-6 to TRBJ1-5, with D possibly matching TRBD1 (5 bases). The V end was cut by 6 bases, the J end by 10 bases, with 19 bases between. The CDR3 is made up of 14 amino acids. CDR1 is MNHNY and CDR2 is SVGAGI in the germline V gene (reference sequence).

The V and J genes are TRBV14 and TRBJ2-2; TRBD1 agrees at 9 bases. The CDR3 is made up of 17 amino acids. The germline V gene encodes CDR1 SGHDN and CDR2 FVKESK. The V segment lost 3 bases and the J segment 4 bases; nucleotides outside the gene matches: 9. The CDR3 DNA reads as TGTGCCAGCAGCCAGGATTGGACAGGGGTTCGCACCGGGGAGCTGTTTTTT. It encodes CASSQDWTGVRTGELFF.

The DNA of the CDR3 is TGTGCCTGGACCCGAGGACAGTTTGAGCAGTACTTC. Translating it yields CAWTRGQFEQYF. The chain combines TRBV30 with TRBJ2-7; possibly TRBD1 for D (6 bases). This CDR3 comprises 12 residues. CDR1 is GTSNPN, CDR2 SVGIG, per germline (reference sequence). V lost 4 bases, J lost 7 bases, and 14 bases lay in between.

The chain carries TRBV29-1 and TRBJ2-2; D call uncertain. V was clipped by 2 bases and J by 2 bases, with 6 bases between them. The V gene's germline CDR1 is SQVTM and CDR2 ANQGSEA. The CDR3 covers 13 residues. Here the CDR3 DNA reads TGCAGCGTTGAACCCACAAACACCGGGGAGCTGTTTTTT. Protein product: CSVEPTNTGELFF.

The genes are TRBV19 and TRBJ2-3; a possible D gene is TRBD1 (6 bases). Germline V CDR1 and CDR2: LNHDA, SQIVND (reference sequence). This CDR3 contains 13 residues. Trimming pared 6 bases from V and 1 base from J, leaving 8 bases between. The CDR3 nucleotides are TGTGCCAGTAGGGACAGAGGCACAGATACGCAGTATTTT. Protein product: CASRDRGTDTQYF.

The chain is built from TRBV4-2 and TRBJ2-2; D is unresolved. CDR1 and CDR2 from the germline V gene are LGHNA and YNFKEQ. CDR3 length equals 14 residues. V lost 3 bases, J lost 1 base, and 6 bases lay in between. The CDR3 nucleotides are TGTGCCAGCAGCCACAACTGGAACACCGGGGAGCTGTTTTTT. Its translation: CASSHNWNTGELFF.

The gene calls are TRBV5-1 and TRBJ1-1; unclear D gene. There are 14 residues in the CDR3. CDR1 and CDR2 (germline): SGHRS, YFSETQ. V gave up 0 bases and J gave up 4 bases, with 10 bases separating them. The CDR3 loop reads CASSLGGSPTEAFF. Here the CDR3 DNA reads TGCGCCAGCAGCTTGGGAGGGTCCCCCACTGAAGCTTTCTTT.

The genes are TRBV29-1 and TRBJ1-2; no clear D. The germline V gene has CDR1 SQVTM and CDR2 ANQGSEA. The CDR3 loop spans 12 amino acids. The germline V and J ends were trimmed by 4 bases and 9 bases, with 15 bases remaining between them. CDR3 sequence: CSVVRTGESYTF. Written as DNA, the CDR3 is TGCAGCGTTGTAAGGACTGGGGAAAGCTACACCTTC.

The rearrangement uses TRBV30 and TRBJ2-5; the D gene is possibly TRBD2 (5 bases). The V gene lost 0 bases and the J gene lost 5 bases, with 10 bases spanning the gap. CDR1 GTSNPN and CDR2 SVGIG come from the germline V gene (reference sequence). The CDR3 extends over 13 amino acids. CDR3 sequence (DNA): TGTGCCTGGAGTGTAGGACGAGGGGAGACCCAGTACTTC. It encodes CAWSVGRGETQYF.

The chain has TRBV6-5 and TRBJ1-1, with 7 positions matching TRBD1. This CDR3 has 13 amino acids. Germline CDR1 MNHEY, CDR2 SVGAGI. V trimming: 7 bases; J trimming: 5 bases; junction bases outside the gene matches: 7. CDR3 DNA: TGTGCCAGCACCCAAACAGGGGTGACTGAAGCTTTCTTT. The encoded protein is CASTQTGVTEAFF.

The rearrangement joins TRBV14 to TRBJ2-7, with 8 bases matching TRBD1. The ends lost 4 bases at V and 2 bases at J; junction bases unmatched: 4. The CDR3 has 14 amino acids. The germline V gene has CDR1 SGHDN and CDR2 FVKESK. CDR3 protein: CASSLGQGTYEQYF. For the CDR3, the DNA is TGTGCCAGCAGCCTCGGACAGGGAACCTACGAGCAGTACTTC.

The CDR3 loop is CASSEGRQGNNEQFF. The CDR3 DNA reads as TGTGCCAGCAGTGAGGGAAGACAGGGGAACAATGAGCAGTTCTTC. The J gene is TRBJ2-1, the V gene TRBV6-4; 8 positions match TRBD1. Looked up from germline, CDR1 is MRHNA and CDR2 is SNTAGT. The V segment lost 3 bases and the J segment 5 bases; nucleotides outside the gene matches: 6. CDR3 length: 15 residues.

The chain combines TRBV2 with TRBJ1-2; D call uncertain. Trimming shortened V by 4 bases and J by 1 base, and 13 bases separated the two germline ends. This CDR3 region has 15 residues. CDR1 is SNHLY and CDR2 is FYNNEI in the germline V gene. CDR3 sequence: CASSVDRALNYGYTF. The DNA for the CDR3 is TGTGCCAGCAGTGTTGACCGGGCCCTTAACTATGGCTACACCTTC.

The V and J genes are TRBV7-2 and TRBJ1-5, with 9 positions matching TRBD1. CDR1 is SGHTA and CDR2 is FQGNSA in the germline V gene. The CDR3 runs 14 residues. The trim removed 5 bases at V and 4 bases at J, leaving 3 bases unmatched. The CDR3 loop is CASSLGQGNQPQHF. In nucleotides, the CDR3 is TGTGCCAGCAGCCTCGGACAGGGGAATCAGCCCCAGCATTTT. Combining the CDR3 with reference TRBV7-2 and TRBJ1-5 gives the whole variable domain GAGVSQSPSNKVTEKGKDVELRCDPISGHTALYWYRQSLGQGLEFLIYFQGNSAPDKSGLPSDRFSAERTGGSVSTLTIQRTQQEDSAVYLCASSLGQGNQPQHFGDGTRLSIL.

This chain links TRBV6-6 with TRBJ1-5; a possible D gene is TRBD1 (5 bases). V lost 6 bases to trimming and J lost 5 bases, with 8 bases between them. CDR1 and CDR2 from the germline V gene are MNHNY and SVGAGI (reference sequence). This CDR3 has 12 amino acids. The CDR3 reads CASSRVDQPQHF. The CDR3 nucleotides read TGTGCCAGCAGCAGGGTGGATCAGCCCCAGCATTTT.

This chain joins TRBV5-1 and TRBJ1-4; D may be TRBD1 (5 bases). Germline CDR1 reads SGHRS; CDR2 reads YFSETQ. This CDR3 is 15 amino acids long. Trimming pared 4 bases from V and 4 bases from J, leaving 14 bases between. As DNA, the CDR3 is TGCGCCAGCAGCCATTCCGGGGCGGTTAATGAAAAACTGTTTTTT. It encodes CASSHSGAVNEKLFF.

This chain joins TRBV4-3 and TRBJ2-4; D might be TRBD1 or TRBD2, each matching 5 bases. Between the trimmed V and J ends, which lost 1 base and 9 bases, there was a span of 19 bases. Germline CDR1 and CDR2: LGHNA and YSLEER. The CDR3 runs to 16 residues. CDR3 coding DNA: TGCGCCAGCAGCCAAGGGGGCCTGGGAGATCCAACCATTCAGTACTTC. Protein sequence: CASSQGGLGDPTIQYF.

V gene TRBV9 combines with J gene TRBJ2-1; the D gene could be TRBD1 or TRBD2 (5 bases each). There are 13 residues in the CDR3. Germline V CDR1 and CDR2: SGDLS, YYNGEE. Trimming pared 1 base from V and 7 bases from J, leaving 9 bases between. The CDR3 is CASSVLGENEQFF. Here the CDR3 DNA reads TGTGCCAGCAGCGTATTGGGGGAGAATGAGCAGTTCTTC.

CDR3 residues: CASSPLGGMSDGYTF. In DNA, the CDR3 is TGTGCCAGCAGCCCCCTGGGGGGGATGTCGGATGGCTACACCTTC. The chain couples TRBV9 to TRBJ1-2; weak D call: TRBD1 (5 bases). Germline V gives CDR1 SGDLS, CDR2 YYNGEE. This CDR3 contains 15 residues. The V and J ends lost 4 bases and 6 bases respectively, with 19 bases between them. Based on the CDR3 plus reference TRBV9 and TRBJ1-2, the full variable domain is DSGVTQTPKHLITATGQRVTLRCSPRSGDLSVYWYQQSLDQGLQFLIQYYNGEERAKGNILERFSAQQFPDLHSELNLSSLELGDSALYFCASSPLGGMSDGYTFGSGTRLTVV.

The rearrangement joins TRBV5-4 to TRBJ2-3; D possibly matches TRBD1 or TRBD2 (5 bases each). Trimming pared 2 bases from V and 4 bases from J, leaving 11 bases between. The CDR3 sequence is 14 residues long. Looked up from germline, CDR1 is SGHNT and CDR2 is YYREEE (reference sequence). DNA of the CDR3: TGTGCCAGCAGCTTATCCGAGGGGTCAGATACGCAGTATTTT. Translated, it gives CASSLSEGSDTQYF. The full variable domain, its missing parts supplied by reference TRBV5-4 and TRBJ2-3, is ETGVTQSPTHLIKTRGQQVTLRCSSQSGHNTVSWYQQALGQGPQFIFQYYREEENGRGNFPPRFSGLQFPNYSSELNVNALELDDSALYLCASSLSEGSDTQYFGPGTRLTVL.

This chain uses TRBV5-6 with TRBJ2-3; D uncertain. CDR1 and CDR2 from the germline V gene are SGHDT and YYEEEE. This CDR3 contains 13 residues. Trimming removed 1 base from V and 4 bases from J, with 7 bases in between. The CDR3 nucleotides read TGTGCCAGCAGCTTGAGTTACGCAGATACGCAGTATTTT. The encoded protein is CASSLSYADTQYF.

This clone is a singleton in its sample. The CDR3: CATSRGSPGPTSDGYTF. DNA for the CDR3: TGTGCCACCAGCAGAGGTTCTCCGGGACCGACCTCGGATGGCTACACCTTC. The V and J genes are TRBV15 and TRBJ1-2; D possibly corresponds to TRBD1 (5 bases). The germline gives CDR1 LNHNV, CDR2 YYDKDF (reference sequence). The V end was cut by 1 base, the J end by 6 bases, with 21 bases between. This CDR3 is 17 amino acids long.

The chain links TRBV6-1 to TRBJ2-7; D is undetermined. The CDR3 contains 14 residues. CDR1 MNHNS and CDR2 SASEGT come from the germline V gene. Trimming took off 2 bases at V and 2 bases at J, with 10 bases between the two ends. The CDR3 loop reads CASSELVPAYEQYF. DNA of the CDR3: TGTGCCAGCAGTGAATTGGTCCCAGCCTACGAGCAGTACTTC.